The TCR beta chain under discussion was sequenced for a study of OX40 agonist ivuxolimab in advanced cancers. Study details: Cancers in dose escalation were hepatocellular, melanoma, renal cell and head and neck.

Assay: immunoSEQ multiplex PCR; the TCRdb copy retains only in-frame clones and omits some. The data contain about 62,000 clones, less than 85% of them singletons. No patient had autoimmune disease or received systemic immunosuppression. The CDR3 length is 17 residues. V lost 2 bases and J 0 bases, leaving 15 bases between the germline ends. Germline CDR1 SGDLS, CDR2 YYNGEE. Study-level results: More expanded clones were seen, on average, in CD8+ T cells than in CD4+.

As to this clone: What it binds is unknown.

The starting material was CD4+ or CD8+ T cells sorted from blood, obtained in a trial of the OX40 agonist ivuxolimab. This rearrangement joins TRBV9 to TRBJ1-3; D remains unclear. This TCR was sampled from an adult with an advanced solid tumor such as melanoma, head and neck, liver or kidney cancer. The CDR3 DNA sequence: TGTGCCAGCAGCGTCGACGGCTTACCTGGCTCTGGAAACACCATATATTTT. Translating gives CASSVDGLPGSGNTIYF.